Shown below are 16 T cell receptor beta chains from a single sample sequenced in a study of CD8 T cells in ankylosing spondylitis (dated by TCRdb to about 2017). Libraries were made using 5' RACE. Instrument used: Illumina HiSeq 2500. In-frame beta chains were kept once TCRdb had trimmed the public reads at Q25 with fastp and called clones with MiXCR. All rows with the same CDR3 protein become a single entry with the most common DNA and genes. The sample table records roughly 440,000 distinct CDR3 sequences; roughly 17% of these occur just once. Of the sample, approximately 1% falls within the top ten clones. These receptors have no identified antigens. Overall results and qualifications from the work: Blood from ankylosing spondylitis patients appeared to be characterized by a TCR beta motif made up of under ten highly homologous amino acid variants.

Specimen: blood, either unsorted or a sorted T cell fraction (not recorded which). These receptors all come from a male donor with ankylosing spondylitis.

This clonotype was counted at least ten times. The chain links TRBV7-9 to TRBJ1-6; 9 bases fit TRBD1. Germline assignment: CDR1 SEHNR and CDR2 FQNEAQ (reference sequence). CDR3 length: 15 amino acids. Unmatched junction bases numbered 5, after V lost 1 base and J lost 10 bases. The CDR3 bases are TGTGCCAGCAGCTTAGGGGACAGGGTGGAATCACCCCTCCACTTT. Residues: CASSLGDRVESPLHF.

This rearrangement joins TRBV7-6 to TRBJ1-5; 7 bases line up with TRBD1. Germline CDR1 is SGHVS and CDR2 is FNYEAQ. J lost 15 bases, V lost 6 bases, and 11 bases had no gene match. This CDR3 has 12 amino acids. Here the CDR3 reads CASSQLSGDRHF. The CDR3 DNA sequence: TGTGCCAGCAGTCAACTGAGTGGGGACAGGCATTTT.

The V call is TRBV3-1, the J call TRBJ2-7; no firm D call. V lost 4 bases and J 6 bases, leaving 13 bases between the germline ends. CDR3 size: 13 residues. Germline assignment: CDR1 LGHDT and CDR2 YNNKEL (reference sequence). The CDR3 DNA is TGTGCCAGCAGCCCGTCGGTAAGAGCCGAGCAGTACTTC. Translating gives CASSPSVRAEQYF.

On this clonotype itself: The junction shows a germline mismatch at one end, possibly a read error. The chain links TRBV7-6 to TRBJ1-3; D is undetermined. Per the germline V gene, CDR1 is SGHVS and CDR2 is FNYEAQ. The CDR3 consists of 14 residues. CDR3 in amino acids: CTSSPMKSGNTIYF. CDR3 nucleotide sequence: TGTACCAGCAGCCCCATGAAGTCTGGAAACACCATATATTTT.

This clonotype was seen at least ten times. V and J are TRBV9 and TRBJ2-1; 7 nucleotides match TRBD1. Germline V gene data show CDR1 as SGDLS and CDR2 as YYNGEE. Germline trimming cut 1 base from V and 4 bases from J; bases unmatched to any gene: 14. The CDR3 has 18 residues. As DNA, the CDR3 is TGTGCCAGCAGCGTAAGGGGACAGTCTTTTTCGGTATACAATGAGCAGTTCTTC. Translated, it gives CASSVRGQSFSVYNEQFF. The full variable domain, in which reference TRBV9 and TRBJ2-1 provide the parts outside the CDR3, is DSGVTQTPKHLITATGQRVTLRCSPRSGDLSVYWYQQSLDQGLQFLIQYYNGEERAKGNILERFSAQQFPDLHSELNLSSLELGDSALYFCASSVRGQSFSVYNEQFFGPGTRLTVL.

This chain joins TRBV6-1 and TRBJ1-2; D is unresolved. This CDR3 has 14 amino acids. Trimming pared 6 bases from V and 3 bases from J, leaving 14 bases between. The germline gives CDR1 MNHNS, CDR2 SASEGT. CDR3 coding DNA: TGTGCCAGCAGCCCAGTCGGGGAGTACTATGGCTACACCTTC. This sequence encodes CASSPVGEYYGYTF.

This clonotype was counted between two and nine times. This chain connects TRBV30 to TRBJ2-2, with D unresolved. Trimming removed 2 bases at V and 0 bases at J, with 7 bases between. The CDR3 is 14 residues long. Germline lookup yields CDR1 GTSNPN and CDR2 SVGIG (reference sequence). The CDR3 DNA reads TGTGCCTGGAGTCCGGGCCCGAACACCGGGGAGCTGTTTTTT. It yields the protein CAWSPGPNTGELFF.

V and J are TRBV12-3 or TRBV12-4 and TRBJ1-6, with D uncertain. There are 15 residues in the CDR3. Trimming left V 1 base short and J 5 bases short, with 9 bases between. The CDR3 reads CASSLGALDNSPLHF. CDR3 bases: TGTGCCAGCAGTTTAGGGGCTTTGGATAATTCACCCCTCCACTTT.

This clonotype appeared a few times. The rearrangement uses TRBV6-1 and TRBJ2-1; D is uncertain. Germline V gives CDR1 MNHNS, CDR2 SASEGT. The V gene lost 1 base and the J gene lost 4 bases, with 5 bases spanning the gap. The length of the CDR3 is 13 residues. The CDR3: CASSEVLYNEQFF. The CDR3, as DNA: TGTGCCAGCAGTGAAGTGCTGTACAATGAGCAGTTCTTC.

This clonotype was counted a few times. V and J are TRBV12-3 or TRBV12-4 and TRBJ1-1; TRBD1 is a possible D gene (6 bases). The V and J ends lost 6 bases and 7 bases respectively, with 15 bases between them. The CDR3 runs to 13 residues. CDR3 bases: TGTGCCAGCAGGACAACAGGGTCTGGTGAAGCTTTCTTT. Protein: CASRTTGSGEAFF.

The V gene is TRBV20-1, the J gene TRBJ2-1, with 10 positions matching TRBD2. Germline assignment: CDR1 DFQATT and CDR2 SNEGSKA (reference sequence). The CDR3 has 15 amino acids. V lost 3 bases to trimming and J lost 8 bases; unmatched junction nucleotides: 10. The CDR3 region is CSASRLAGGFDEQFF. The CDR3 region has the DNA TGCAGTGCTAGTCGCTTAGCGGGAGGATTTGATGAGCAGTTCTTC.

V is TRBV5-1 and J is TRBJ1-4, with D possibly TRBD1 on 6 matching bases. Trimming left V 6 bases short and J 2 bases short, with 11 bases between. CDR1 and CDR2 from the germline V gene are SGHRS and YFSETQ. The CDR3 has 14 amino acids. CDR3 in amino acids: CASNLGGTNEKLFF. The DNA of the CDR3 is TGCGCCAGCAACCTAGGGGGGACTAATGAAAAACTGTTTTTT.

CDR3 coding DNA: TGTGCCAGCAGTTTAGAGCAAGGCTTCGGCATGAACACTGAAGCTTTCTTT. It yields the protein CASSLEQGFGMNTEAFF. The genes are TRBV12-3 or TRBV12-4 and TRBJ1-1; D ambiguous. There are 17 residues in the CDR3. With 1 base removed from V and 0 bases from J, the gap between germline ends came to 15 bases.

This sequence joins TRBV5-1 and TRBJ2-3, with no clear D. Germline V gene sequence: CDR1 SGHRS, CDR2 YFSETQ. CDR3 length equals 13 residues. The germline V and J ends were trimmed by 0 bases and 5 bases, with 7 bases remaining between them. The CDR3 DNA reads as TGCGCCAGCAGCTTGGGAAGCGAAGATACGCAGTATTTT. Translation gives CASSLGSEDTQYF.

This clonotype has only a few counts. The CDR3 sequence: CSVPRGTGYNEQFF. The CDR3 DNA reads TGCAGCGTCCCTCGGGGGACCGGTTACAATGAGCAGTTCTTC. The chain recombines TRBV29-1 with TRBJ2-1, with D possibly TRBD2 on 6 matching bases. The V gene's germline CDR1 is SQVTM and CDR2 ANQGSEA. This CDR3 contains 14 residues. V was clipped by 6 bases and J by 4 bases, with 16 bases between them.

This clonotype was observed a handful of times. This rearrangement joins TRBV24-1 to TRBJ2-3; D is possibly TRBD1 (5 bases). Germline CDR1 KGHDR, CDR2 SFDVKD. Deletions cut 7 bases from V and 6 bases from J, with 13 bases between. This CDR3 is 13 amino acids long. This CDR3 reads CATRGQGQDTQYF. The CDR3 nucleotides read TGTGCCACCAGGGGGCAGGGTCAGGATACGCAGTATTTT.